The source of this T cell receptor (beta chain) is a study of CD8+ T cells in alopecia areata. Across the whole study: Those receiving the skin were approximately 7-11-week-old female C3H/HeJ mice, whose grafts came from 6-12-month-old C3H/HeJ donors with spontaneous alopecia.

Cells from pooled cutaneous lymph nodes were sorted by CD4, CD8alpha, NKG2D, NKG2ACE and other markers. Sequencing templates came from extracted RNA that was reverse transcribed into cDNA. Data came from immunoSEQ multiplex PCR; TCRdb stores just in-frame clones and leaves some out. Singletons are absent from the sample, which has 200,000 to 300,000 clones. Findings of the study overall: Patients shared TCRs less clearly than mice did, possibly for HLA-related reasons. Higher clonality was seen in lesional scalp than in normal scalp, especially in alopecia totalis/universalis.

In its sample, this clone was seen a few times. The antigen remains undetermined. Here the gene names and germline are mouse. Within the sample, other DNA sequences also encode this same CDR3. This sequence was found in a C3H/HeJ mouse with alopecia areata. For this mouse line, the MHC haplotype is H2-k. Specimen: CD4+ T cells sorted from a lymph node.

The DNA read from the CDR3 is TGTGCCAGCACCGACAGGGGGAACACA. Translating gives CASTDRGNT. The full CDR3 is CASTDRGNTEVFF. This rearrangement joins TRBV13-3 to TRBJ1-1, with 8 nucleotides matching TRBD1. The read terminates 4 residues ahead of where the CDR3 ends, so the germline J gene completes it. The CDR3 is 13 residues long. V dropped 6 bases and J dropped 1; count of bases not matched to a gene: 2. The germline V gene encodes CDR1 NNHDY and CDR2 SYVADS.